These 22 T cell receptor beta chains were sequenced from one sample in a study of T cell repertoires in cytomegalovirus infection. Antigen specificity for these receptors is unknown. Each CDR3 protein is one row after TCRdb ran MiXCR on the reads. The sample lists about 920,000 distinct CDR3 sequences, approximately 31% occurring once. The input for sequencing was cultured CD8+ T cells from PBMCs, taken from culture after CMV antigen stimulation. These receptors were taken from a human donor in good health (CMV status not recorded). Some clones in this sample may be carry-over from other donors' samples.

This clonotype has more than one count but fewer than ten. The chain carries TRBV28 and TRBJ1-1; D unresolved. With 2 bases removed from V and 6 bases from J, the gap between germline ends came to 13 bases. The CDR3 spans 14 residues. Germline V gene lookup returns CDR1 MDHEN and CDR2 SYDVKM. The CDR3 is CASSLTALGSEAFF. The DNA for the CDR3 is TGTGCCAGCAGTTTAACAGCACTGGGCTCTGAAGCTTTCTTT.

The chain combines TRBV7-8 with TRBJ1-1; the D gene is possibly TRBD1 (6 bases). This CDR3 comprises 15 residues. Germline CDR1 reads SGHVS; CDR2 reads FQNEAQ. Trimming took off 4 bases at V and 0 bases at J, with 12 bases between the two ends. For the CDR3, the DNA is TGTGCCAGCAGCTCAGAGAACAGGGTGAACACTGAAGCTTTCTTT. Translating it yields CASSSENRVNTEAFF.

J is TRBJ1-2 and V is TRBV7-9; no reliable D call. The CDR3 contains 16 residues. Germline V gene lookup returns CDR1 SEHNR and CDR2 FQNEAQ (reference sequence). Trimming cost V 5 bases and J 5 bases, with 21 bases left between them. CDR3 sequence (DNA): TGTGCCAGCAGCACTGGCCTGTTGGAAGCGATTTATGGCTACACCTTC. This gives the protein CASSTGLLEAIYGYTF.

This clonotype was observed many times. The gene calls are TRBV6-1 and TRBJ1-1; 7 bases line up with TRBD1. The CDR3 sequence is 15 residues long. J lost 3 bases, V lost 6 bases, and 10 bases had no gene match. The V gene's germline CDR1 is MNHNS and CDR2 SASEGT. CDR3 sequence (DNA): TGTGCCAGCAGCTCCCACCAGGGGGGGGACACTGAAGCTTTCTTT. Translation: CASSSHQGGDTEAFF.

This clonotype was counted only a few times. The gene calls are TRBV7-6 and TRBJ2-1; tentatively, D is TRBD1 (5 bases). Germline CDR1 is SGHVS and CDR2 is FNYEAQ. The ends were cut back, 3 bases at V and 4 bases at J, with 13 bases in the middle. The CDR3 has 15 residues. CDR3 DNA sequence: TGTGCCAGCAGCTTTGGGCAGGGCCTTTACAATGAGCAGTTCTTC. Protein: CASSFGQGLYNEQFF.

DNA of the CDR3: TGCAGTGCTAGAGATCCGCTCCCCCCGGGACCCCGGAGGACTGAAGCTTTCTTT. Amino acids: CSARDPLPPGPRRTEAFF. This rearrangement joins TRBV20-1 to TRBJ1-1; maybe TRBD1 (5 bases). CDR1 is DFQATT and CDR2 is SNEGSKA in the germline V gene (reference sequence). This CDR3 is 18 amino acids long. V gave up 0 bases and J gave up 5 bases, with 25 bases separating them.

This clonotype was observed a few times. The V and J genes are TRBV6-2 or TRBV6-3 and TRBJ2-2; 7 nucleotides agree with TRBD2. CDR1 MNHEY and CDR2 SVGEGT come from the germline V gene. V was clipped by 4 bases and J by 7 bases; unmatched bases: 6. This CDR3 region has 14 residues. The chain's CDR3 is CASSWRGIGGELFF. The CDR3 DNA follows: TGTGCCAGCAGTTGGCGGGGGATTGGCGGGGAGCTGTTTTTT.

The chain employs TRBV6-6 and TRBJ1-6; 12 bases are a match to TRBD1. The CDR3 loop spans 15 amino acids. Germline CDR1 reads MNHNY; CDR2 reads SVGAGI (reference sequence). V was pared by 11 bases and J by 10 bases, with 12 bases of the junction left unmatched. The CDR3 here is CACAGTGGAGSPLHF. Written as DNA, the CDR3 is TGTGCCTGCGCAGGGACAGGGGGCGCAGGATCACCCCTCCACTTT.

This clonotype has a handful of counts. V usage is TRBV12-5 and J usage is TRBJ2-1, with D unresolved. Germline CDR1 reads LGHNT; CDR2 reads FRNRAP. The CDR3 contains 12 residues. Between the trimmed V and J ends, which lost 11 bases and 5 bases, there was a span of 13 bases. In DNA form, the CDR3 reads TGTGCTTCTCCGCCGGTGAACAATGAGCAGTTCTTC. Amino acid sequence: CASPPVNNEQFF.

Ten or more counts support this clonotype. CDR3 nucleotide sequence: TGTGCCAGCAGCTCGGGACTAGCGGGGGGGCAAGGGCAGTTCTTC. It translates to CASSSGLAGGQGQFF. This chain uses TRBV7-2 with TRBJ2-1; 16 bases line up with TRBD2. CDR3 length: 15 amino acids. Germline V gene sequence: CDR1 SGHTA, CDR2 FQGNSA. Trimming at V came to 4 bases and at J to 12 bases, leaving 6 bases not matched to a gene.

The chain employs TRBV7-6 and TRBJ1-2, with 8 bases fitting TRBD1. The trim removed 0 bases at V and 4 bases at J, leaving 4 bases unmatched. The germline V gene encodes CDR1 SGHVS and CDR2 FNYEAQ. This CDR3 has 15 amino acids. The CDR3 protein is CASSLARTGSYGYTF. The CDR3 DNA reads as TGTGCCAGCAGCTTAGCGAGGACAGGGAGCTATGGCTACACCTTC.

The chain has TRBV10-3 and TRBJ1-5; D is undetermined. The CDR3 contains 14 residues. In germline, CDR1 is ENHRY, CDR2 SYGVKD. Trimming stripped 10 bases from V and 1 base from J, with 14 bases between. The CDR3 is CATQDGKSNQPQHF. The CDR3 DNA reads TGTGCCACCCAGGACGGAAAAAGCAATCAGCCCCAGCATTTT.

The V and J genes are TRBV27 and TRBJ1-1; D unclear. The CDR3 contains 14 residues. Trimming shortened V by 0 bases and J by 6 bases, and 11 bases separated the two germline ends. The germline V gene encodes CDR1 MNHEY and CDR2 SMNVEV (reference sequence). The CDR3 DNA is TGTGCCAGCAGTTTATCGATTGGGAGCGCTGAAGCTTTCTTT. Translated, it gives CASSLSIGSAEAFF.

The V call is TRBV2, the J call TRBJ1-2; D perhaps matches TRBD1 (5 bases). The V gene lost 3 bases and the J gene lost 3 bases, with 11 bases spanning the gap. This CDR3 has 14 amino acids. CDR1 and CDR2 (germline): SNHLY, FYNNEI. As DNA, the CDR3 is TGTGCCAGCAGTGAGTACAGGAGTGACTATGGCTACACCTTC. Its translation: CASSEYRSDYGYTF.

The V gene is TRBV19, the J gene TRBJ1-2, with 7 bases matching TRBD1. After removal of 7 bases from V and 4 bases from J, the junction contained 9 bases not matched to a gene. This CDR3 region has 14 residues. Germline CDR1 is LNHDA and CDR2 is SQIVND (reference sequence). CDR3 residues: CASTYNNRGYGYTF. DNA of the CDR3: TGTGCCAGTACCTATAATAACAGGGGCTATGGCTACACCTTC.

This clonotype appeared many times. V usage is TRBV7-2 and J usage is TRBJ2-7, with D uncertain. The CDR3 is 12 amino acids. Trimming took 6 bases from V and 0 from J, leaving 6 bases between them. Germline V CDR1 and CDR2: SGHTA, FQGNSA. The CDR3 is CASRESSYEQYF. The CDR3 DNA follows: TGTGCCAGCAGGGAGAGCTCCTACGAGCAGTACTTC.

Only a few counts were recorded for this clonotype. The CDR3 nucleotides are TGTGCCAGCAGCCTCCCAACAGGGGAAGCTTTCTTT. As protein: CASSLPTGEAFF. The chain is built from TRBV7-4 and TRBJ1-1, with a tentative D call TRBD1 (6 bases). Trimming stripped 5 bases from V and 8 bases from J, with 12 bases between. Germline CDR1 is SGHVT and CDR2 is SQSDAQ. The CDR3 contains 12 residues.

The chain has TRBV28 and TRBJ1-5, with D possibly matching TRBD1 (6 bases). Germline-derived CDR1 and CDR2 are MDHEN and SYDVKM. There are 14 residues in the CDR3. Trimming took 2 bases from V and 3 from J, leaving 8 bases between them. This CDR3 reads CASSLPGDNQPQHF. For the CDR3, the DNA is TGTGCCAGCAGTTTACCAGGGGACAATCAGCCCCAGCATTTT.

This clonotype was observed a few times. The chain carries TRBV6-6 and TRBJ2-2; the D gene is possibly TRBD1 (6 bases). Germline V gene lookup returns CDR1 MNHNY and CDR2 SVGAGI (reference sequence). This CDR3 has 16 amino acids. The V end was cut by 0 bases, the J end by 6 bases, with 14 bases between. The CDR3, as DNA: TGTGCCAGCAGTTACTCGAAAGTCAGGGGACCCGGGGAGCTGTTTTTT. Translated: CASSYSKVRGPGELFF.

The CDR3 reads CSARDAERGPEAFF. CDR3 DNA: TGCAGTGCTAGAGATGCGGAAAGGGGACCTGAAGCTTTCTTT. This chain connects TRBV20-1 to TRBJ1-1, with a weak D call TRBD1 (5 bases). The V gene lost 0 bases and the J gene lost 6 bases, with 14 bases spanning the gap. Per germline, CDR1 DFQATT and CDR2 SNEGSKA (reference sequence). This CDR3 is built from 14 residues.

This clonotype was picked up many times. The rearrangement uses TRBV20-1 and TRBJ2-7, with 9 bases identical to TRBD1. Germline CDR1 is DFQATT and CDR2 is SNEGSKA (reference sequence). Trimming removed 1 base from V and 2 bases from J; junction bases left unmatched: 9. The CDR3 runs 16 residues. The CDR3 DNA sequence: TGCAGTGCTAGAGCGCCAGGACAGGGGAAGGCCTACGAGCAGTACTTC. Amino acids: CSARAPGQGKAYEQYF.

The chain is built from TRBV5-4 and TRBJ2-7; D could derive from TRBD1 or TRBD2 (5 bases each). CDR3 size: 17 residues. Trimming shortened V by 0 bases and J by 3 bases, and 19 bases separated the two germline ends. Germline lookup yields CDR1 SGHNT and CDR2 YYREEE (reference sequence). CDR3 in DNA: TGTGCCAGCAGCTTGGCTCCAGGGACCCTCCGCCTCTACGAGCAGTACGTC. Its translation: CASSLAPGTLRLYEQYV.